Below, one T cell receptor (beta chain) is given with its context. Antigen: not known. This entry belongs to a study of identical twins. Study conclusions and caveats: Abundant cord blood beta clonotypes carried fewer insertions; memory repertoires showed none. Twin-shared out-of-frame alpha sequences showed excess low generation probability. Zero-insertion analyses were open to partial confounding by invariant MAIT and iNKT cells.

Healthy Caucasian individuals made up all the donors. TCRdb ran MiXCR on the 5' RACE reads and lists one entry per CDR3 protein. The sample has 280,000 or so distinct CDR3 sequences; about 8.9% are singletons. V was shortened by 4 bases and J by 0 bases, with 7 bases between the two germline ends. Per germline, CDR1 MRHNA and CDR2 SNTAGT. The CDR3 runs 14 residues. The same data also contributed to another study, on yellow fever vaccine responses in identical twins.

Sequencing was carried out using memory (CD45RO+) T cells sorted from blood. V and J are TRBV6-4 and TRBJ2-1, with D unresolved. The sequence came from a young woman in good health. The CDR3 loop is CASSVTGSYNEQFF. In nucleotides, the CDR3 is TGTGCCAGCAGTGTTACGGGCTCCTACAATGAGCAGTTCTTC.